This entry features one TCR beta chain sequence. This record belongs to a study of blood T cell repertoires in COVID-19. The authors' processing: Quantification of nucleated cells was approximated via reference gene primer amplification. The table came from immunoSEQ multiplex PCR; TCRdb's copy has only in-frame clones and leaves some out. V and J calls and clone size come straight from that table; D and trimming were deduced from the DNA. The table records about 220,000 clones, roughly 84% of them present only once. Trimming took off 2 bases at V and 0 bases at J, with 12 bases between the two ends. CDR1 and CDR2 from the germline V gene are SGHNT and YENEEA. The CDR3 is made up of 16 amino acids.

Specimen: PBMCs or T cells enriched from blood (not recorded which). The TCR comes from a woman in her thirties or forties who had recovered from COVID-19. This chain connects TRBV11-3 to TRBJ2-3, with D maybe TRBD2 (6 bases). CDR3 sequence (DNA): TGTGCCAGCAGCTTACTTCCGGCGGGGAGCACAGATACGCAGTATTTT. Translating it yields CASSLLPAGSTDTQYF.